The table lists the clone carrying this T cell receptor beta chain with a few counts. Antigen specificity is unknown. These data are taken from a study of beta chain features in type 1 diabetes. About the research overall: In age, gender and cell yields, patients were similar to healthy donors.

Study-wide results and caveats: Within patients, naive, central memory and Treg TCRB repertoires seemed more similar than within healthy donors. TCRB CDR3s were moderately but significantly shorter in Type 1 diabetes patients in all four CD4+ subsets.

The authors reverse transcribed all of the isolated RNA, so sequencing captured expressed TCRB transcripts. Here immunoSEQ multiplex PCR was the method, and the copy in TCRdb shows in-frame clones only, minus some. The sample shows roughly 700,000 clones, 13% of them seen only once. This CDR3 region has 12 residues. Germline V gene sequence: CDR1 SGHDN, CDR2 FVKESK. Trimming pared 0 bases from V and 16 bases from J, leaving 13 bases between. Sorting of CD4+ naive, central memory, regulatory and stem cell-like memory cells was performed via CD45RO/CCR7/CD25/CD127/CD95/CD27. The gene calls are TRBV14 and TRBJ2-4; D not resolved. The receptor was isolated from a man in his late teens or twenties with type 1 diabetes. The sample taken for sequencing was naive CD4+ T cells from blood. CDR3 nucleotide sequence: TGTGCCAGCAGCCAAGATACGCTCCGACCTTACTTC. Its protein product is CASSQDTLRPYF.